This TCR beta chain was recovered during a study of T cells of healthy individuals. TCRdb analysed the 5' RACE reads with MiXCR anew, one entry per CDR3 protein. Of about 96,000 distinct CDR3 sequences listed, approximately 15% were seen once; the top ten hold roughly 6.1%. Germline V lookup: CDR1 SQVTM, CDR2 ANQGSEA. This CDR3 is built from 14 residues. Trimming removed 2 bases from V and 3 bases from J; junction bases left unmatched: 5. The rearrangement uses TRBV29-1 and TRBJ2-7, with 9 bases fitting TRBD2. This receptor was identified in a human donor in good health. CDR3 sequence: CSVERLAGRYEQYF. CDR3 DNA: TGCAGCGTTGAACGGCTAGCGGGGCGCTACGAGCAGTACTTC.